A selection of T cell receptor beta chains follows, all from one sample in a study of shared clonotypes between healthy human individuals. This table comes from immunoSEQ multiplex PCR, and its TCRdb copy is limited to in-frame clones, with some not included. In the table there are 1.5 million to 2.5 million clones, less than 95% of which are singletons. Sequenced input: naive CD8+ T cells sorted from blood. All receptors derive from a man between 18 and 35 years old in good health. The CDR3 runs from the conserved cysteine through the conserved F or W. Fields, in order: J gene, clone size, D gene, V gene, CDR3 protein, CDR3 DNA. The D gene is left open where the match is weak. Clone sizes are given selectively: once, few, many, or a class where the clone is expanded.

J: TRBJ1-1
size: NA
D: NA
V: TRBV13
CDR3: CASSLEGGLNTEAFF
DNA: TGTGCCAGCAGCTTAGAAGGCGGTTTGAACACTGAAGCTTTCTTT

J: TRBJ1-1
size: NA
D: NA
V: TRBV7-9
CDR3: CASRADLYTEAFF
DNA: TGTGCCAGCAGGGCTGACTTATACACTGAAGCTTTCTTT

J: TRBJ1-3
size: NA
D: NA
V: TRBV5-1
CDR3: CASSLEGGYGGNTIYF
DNA: TGCGCCAGCAGCTTGGAGGGGGGTTACGGTGGAAACACCATATATTTT

J: TRBJ1-1
size: NA
D: TRBD1
V: TRBV9
CDR3: CASSAGDRGATEAFF
DNA: TGTGCCAGCAGCGCCGGAGACAGGGGGGCCACTGAAGCTTTCTTT

J: TRBJ2-7
size: NA
D: NA
V: TRBV15
CDR3: CATSTSSSLTYEQYF
DNA: TGTGCCACCAGCACATCCAGCTCCCTCACCTACGAGCAGTACTTC

J: TRBJ2-2
size: NA
D: NA
V: TRBV5-1
CDR3: CASSWGEMGTGELFF
DNA: TGCGCCAGCAGCTGGGGGGAAATGGGCACCGGGGAGCTGTTTTTT

J: TRBJ2-5
size: NA
D: NA
V: TRBV30
CDR3: CAWSELQETQYF
DNA: TGTGCCTGGAGTGAACTTCAGGAGACCCAGTACTTC

J: TRBJ2-7
size: NA
D: NA
V: TRBV11-2
CDR3: CASSKDPDTYEQYF
DNA: TGTGCCAGCAGCAAAGACCCGGACACCTACGAGCAGTACTTC

J: TRBJ1-2
size: NA
D: NA
V: TRBV19
CDR3: CASSFGPDYGYTF
DNA: TGTGCCAGTAGTTTTGGTCCGGATTACGGCTACACCTTC

J: TRBJ2-1
size: NA
D: TRBD2
V: TRBV2
CDR3: CASIGTSGYNEQFF
DNA: TGTGCCAGCATCGGGACTAGCGGGTACAATGAGCAGTTCTTC

J: TRBJ1-2
size: NA
D: TRBD1
V: TRBV4-2
CDR3: CASSLRQGNDYGYTF
DNA: TGTGCCAGCAGCCTCAGACAGGGGAATGACTATGGCTACACCTTC

J: TRBJ2-2
size: NA
D: NA
V: TRBV18
CDR3: CASSPSPSLGELFF
DNA: TGTGCCAGCTCACCCTCTCCCAGCCTCGGGGAGCTGTTTTTT

J: TRBJ2-4
size: NA
D: NA
V: TRBV21-1
CDR3: CASSITGQLAKNIQYF
DNA: TGTGCCAGCAGCATAACGGGACAGCTAGCCAAAAACATTCAGTACTTC

J: TRBJ2-3
size: NA
D: TRBD2
V: TRBV10-3
CDR3: CAIEIAGGTQYF
DNA: TGTGCCATCGAAATAGCGGGGGGGACGCAGTATTTT

J: TRBJ1-2
size: few
D: NA
V: TRBV6-5
CDR3: CAVAVGGDYGYTF
DNA: TGTGCCGTTGCAGTAGGAGGAGACTATGGCTACACCTTC

J: TRBJ2-2
size: NA
D: NA
V: TRBV9
CDR3: CASSVTGQDTGELFF
DNA: TGTGCCAGCAGCGTCACGGGACAAGACACCGGGGAGCTGTTTTTT

J: TRBJ1-5
size: NA
D: TRBD1
V: TRBV2
CDR3: CASSEWAGGQGRITGNQPQHF
DNA: TGTGCCAGCAGTGAATGGGCCGGTGGACAGGGGAGGATCACGGGCAATCAGCCCCAGCATTTT

J: TRBJ2-5
size: NA
D: NA
V: TRBV30
CDR3: CAWSVTGATQETQYF
DNA: TGTGCCTGGAGTGTAACTGGGGCAACACAAGAGACCCAGTACTTC

J: TRBJ2-5
size: NA
D: NA
V: TRBV4-1
CDR3: CASSQEGGTLQETQYF
DNA: TGCGCCAGCAGCCAAGAGGGCGGGACACTCCAAGAGACCCAGTACTTC

J: TRBJ2-2
size: NA
D: TRBD1
V: TRBV28
CDR3: CATRALDRGNTGELFF
DNA: TGTGCCACCCGAGCCCTGGACAGGGGAAACACCGGGGAGCTGTTTTTT

J: TRBJ1-2
size: NA
D: TRBD1
V: TRBV29-1
CDR3: CSVEQGDYGYTF
DNA: TGCAGCGTTGAACAGGGGGACTATGGCTACACCTTC

J: TRBJ2-5
size: once
D: NA
V: TRBV11-2
CDR3: CASSFGDSYETQYF
DNA: TGTGCCAGCAGCTTTGGGGACTCCTACGAGACCCAGTACTTC

J: TRBJ2-1
size: NA
D: TRBD2
V: TRBV2
CDR3: CASSEGLAVYNEQFF
DNA: TGTGCCAGCAGTGAAGGACTAGCGGTTTACAATGAGCAGTTCTTC

J: TRBJ2-5
size: NA
D: TRBD2
V: TRBV11-2
CDR3: CASSSRLAGDQETQYF
DNA: TGTGCCAGCAGCTCCAGACTAGCGGGGGACCAAGAGACCCAGTACTTC

J: TRBJ2-7
size: NA
D: NA
V: TRBV2
CDR3: CASTPVPNEQYF
DNA: TGTGCCAGCACACCGGTGCCGAACGAGCAGTACTTC

J: TRBJ2-7
size: once
D: TRBD2
V: TRBV30
CDR3: CAWTKVGGYSNEQYF
DNA: TGTGCCTGGACAAAGGTGGGAGGGTATTCGAACGAGCAGTACTTC

J: TRBJ2-7
size: NA
D: NA
V: TRBV27
CDR3: CASSLGGLSYEQYF
DNA: TGTGCCAGCAGTTTGGGCGGATTATCCTACGAGCAGTACTTC

J: TRBJ1-1
size: NA
D: NA
V: TRBV15
CDR3: CATSGGYSMNTEAFF
DNA: TGTGCCACCAGCGGCGGCTACTCCATGAACACTGAAGCTTTCTTT

J: TRBJ2-1
size: NA
D: NA
V: TRBV9
CDR3: CASSVAGLSSYNEQFF
DNA: TGTGCCAGCAGCGTAGCGGGACTCAGCTCCTACAATGAGCAGTTCTTC

J: TRBJ2-7
size: NA
D: NA
V: TRBV18
CDR3: CASSPVQGLSYEQYF
DNA: TGTGCCAGCTCACCGGTCCAGGGATTATCCTACGAGCAGTACTTC

J: TRBJ1-2
size: NA
D: NA
V: TRBV6-5
CDR3: CASSYTESYGYTF
DNA: TGTGCCAGCAGTTACACGGAGTCCTATGGCTACACCTTC

J: TRBJ2-2
size: NA
D: NA
V: TRBV5-4
CDR3: CASSLASMAGELFF
DNA: TGTGCCAGCAGCTTGGCCAGTATGGCCGGGGAGCTGTTTTTT

J: TRBJ2-2
size: NA
D: TRBD2
V: TRBV9
CDR3: CASSPGGWAGELFF
DNA: TGTGCCAGCAGCCCGGGGGGATGGGCCGGGGAGCTGTTTTTT

J: TRBJ1-5
size: NA
D: NA
V: TRBV12-5
CDR3: CASGLLSGGMGPQHF
DNA: TGTGCTAGTGGTTTGCTGTCGGGAGGGATGGGGCCCCAGCATTTT

J: TRBJ2-1
size: NA
D: TRBD2
V: TRBV27
CDR3: CASSPYFAGGWEQFF
DNA: TGTGCCAGCAGTCCCTACTTCGCGGGGGGTTGGGAGCAGTTCTTC

J: TRBJ2-5
size: NA
D: NA
V: TRBV30
CDR3: CAWTPGSSSETQYF
DNA: TGTGCCTGGACCCCGGGATCGTCGTCAGAGACCCAGTACTTC

J: TRBJ2-1
size: NA
D: NA
V: TRBV6-5
CDR3: CASSYSSLGEKFF
DNA: TGTGCCAGCAGTTACTCGAGTCTTGGGGAAAAGTTCTTC

J: TRBJ1-5
size: NA
D: NA
V: TRBV19
CDR3: CASSIRDSNQPQHF
DNA: TGTGCCAGTAGTATTCGGGACAGCAATCAGCCCCAGCATTTT